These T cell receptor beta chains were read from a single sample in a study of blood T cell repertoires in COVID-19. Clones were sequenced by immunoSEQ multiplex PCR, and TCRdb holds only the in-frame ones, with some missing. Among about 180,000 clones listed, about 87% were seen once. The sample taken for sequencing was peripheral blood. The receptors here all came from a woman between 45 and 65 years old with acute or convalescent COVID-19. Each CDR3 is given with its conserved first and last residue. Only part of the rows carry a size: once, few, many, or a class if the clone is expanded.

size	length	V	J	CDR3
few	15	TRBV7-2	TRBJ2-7	CASSPQRGGGHEQYF
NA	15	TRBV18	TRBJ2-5	CASSPPGQGGETQYF
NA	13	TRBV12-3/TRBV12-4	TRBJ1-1	CASSRRGPAEAFF
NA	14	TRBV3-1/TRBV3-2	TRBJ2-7	CASTLAGGDPEQYF
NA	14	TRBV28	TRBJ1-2	CASSLPGLHYGYTF
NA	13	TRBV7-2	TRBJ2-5	CASTLGGVETQYF
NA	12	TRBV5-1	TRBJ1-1	CASSWGDTEAFF
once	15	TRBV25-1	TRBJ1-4	CASSEHRGLGEKLFF
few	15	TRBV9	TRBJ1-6	CASSPGGSYNSPLHF
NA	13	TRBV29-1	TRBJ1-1	CSVVTGRDTEAFF
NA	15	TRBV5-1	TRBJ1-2	CASSLAGGVDYGYTF
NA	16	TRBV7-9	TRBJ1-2	CASTSALGQGTYGYTF
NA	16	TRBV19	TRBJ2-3	CASSIYGGGDTDTQYF
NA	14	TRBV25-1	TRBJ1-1	CASSESRGPTEAFF
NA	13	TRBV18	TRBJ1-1	CASSPAGEDEAFF
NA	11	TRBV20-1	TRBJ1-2	CSATANYGYTF
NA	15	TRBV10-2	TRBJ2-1	CASGQGETGGREQFF
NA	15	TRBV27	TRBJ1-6	CASSFCSQGECTLHF
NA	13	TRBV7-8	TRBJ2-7	CAGGRDQGYEQYF
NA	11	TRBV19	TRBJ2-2	CASQGGGELFF
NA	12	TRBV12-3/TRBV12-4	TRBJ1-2	CASSLIGAGYTF
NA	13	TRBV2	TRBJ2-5	CASKPGAAETQYF
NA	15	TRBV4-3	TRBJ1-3	CASSQGSSSGNTIYF
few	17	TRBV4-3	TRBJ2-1	CASSQDQGLAGLDEQFF
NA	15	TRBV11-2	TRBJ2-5	CASSFSTSGGGTQYF
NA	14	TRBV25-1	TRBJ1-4	CASSDWTGGEKLFF
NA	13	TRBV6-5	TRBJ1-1	CASSWGGGTEAFF
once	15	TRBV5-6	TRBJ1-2	CASFGQNRVFYGYTF
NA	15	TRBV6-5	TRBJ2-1	CASSYFQRGDNEQFF
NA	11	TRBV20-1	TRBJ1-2	CSAPEGLGYTF
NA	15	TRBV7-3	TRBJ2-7	CASSLTGGGADEQYF
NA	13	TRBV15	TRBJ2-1	CATREDERGEQFF
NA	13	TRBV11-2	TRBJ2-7	CASSSGLRYEQYF
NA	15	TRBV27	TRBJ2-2	CASTPGAGGTGELFF
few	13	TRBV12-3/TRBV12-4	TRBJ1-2	CASSQQGSYGYTF
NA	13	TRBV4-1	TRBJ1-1	CASSLQMNTEAFF
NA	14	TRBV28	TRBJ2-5	CATGQGKVKWTQYF
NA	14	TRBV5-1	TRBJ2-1	CASTRDRVYNEQFF
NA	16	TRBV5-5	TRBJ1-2	CASSAVGQGIRYGYTF
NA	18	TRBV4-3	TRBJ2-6	CASSQDPPTGTGANVLTF
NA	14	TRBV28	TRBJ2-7	CASGGASTTYEQYF
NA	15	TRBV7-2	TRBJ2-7	CASSLDTAGSYEQYF
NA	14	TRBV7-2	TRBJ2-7	CASSRALAGDEQYF
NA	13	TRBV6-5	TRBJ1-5	CATKGAWNQPQHF
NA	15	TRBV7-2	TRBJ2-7	CASSPGQVLSDEQYF
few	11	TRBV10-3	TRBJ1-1	CAIDAGQKTFF
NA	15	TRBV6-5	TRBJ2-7	CASRRELAGGYEQYF
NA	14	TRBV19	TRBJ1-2	CASSIPRPPYGYTF
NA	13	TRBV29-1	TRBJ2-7	CSVPGTDLYEQYF
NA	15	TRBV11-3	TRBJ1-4	CASSLDPAGGEKLFF
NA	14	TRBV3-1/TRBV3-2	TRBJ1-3	CASSRGGSGNTIYF
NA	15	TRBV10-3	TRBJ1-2	CAISAQGDRTSGYTF
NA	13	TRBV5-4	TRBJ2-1	CASSLRPYNEQFF
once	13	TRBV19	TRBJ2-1	CASSIPRYNEQFF
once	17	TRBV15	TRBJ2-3	CATSRDRGQVSTDTQYF
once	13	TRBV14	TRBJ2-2	CASSHPGTGELFF
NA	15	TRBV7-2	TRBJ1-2	CASSPWTAKAYGYTF
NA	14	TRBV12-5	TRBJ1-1	CASGWAGLDTEAFF
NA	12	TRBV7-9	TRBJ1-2	CASSSGDVGYTF